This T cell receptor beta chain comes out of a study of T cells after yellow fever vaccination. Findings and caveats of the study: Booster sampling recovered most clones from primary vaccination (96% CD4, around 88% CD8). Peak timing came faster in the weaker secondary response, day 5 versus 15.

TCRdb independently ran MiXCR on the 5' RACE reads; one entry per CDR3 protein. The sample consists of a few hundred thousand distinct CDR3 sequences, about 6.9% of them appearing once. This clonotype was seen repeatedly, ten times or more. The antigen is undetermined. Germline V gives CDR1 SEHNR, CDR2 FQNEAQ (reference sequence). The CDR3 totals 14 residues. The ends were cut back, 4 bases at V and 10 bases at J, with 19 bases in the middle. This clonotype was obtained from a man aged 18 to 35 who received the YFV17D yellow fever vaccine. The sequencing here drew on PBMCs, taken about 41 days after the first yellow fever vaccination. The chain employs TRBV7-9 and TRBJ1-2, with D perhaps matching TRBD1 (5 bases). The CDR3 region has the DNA TGTGCCAGCAGCTCCCCAGGGAGCGGGACCACCTACACCTTC. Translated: CASSSPGSGTTYTF.